The 5 T cell receptor beta chains in this list originate from one sample, sequenced in a study of cytomegalovirus exposure and HLA in healthy donors. PCR employed 60 Vbeta and 13 Jbeta primers. Assay: immunoSEQ multiplex PCR; the TCRdb copy retains only in-frame clones and omits some. Among over 150,000 clones, about 80% were seen once, and the ten largest hold over 0.95%. What was sequenced was PBMCs. The receptors originated from a woman between 45 and 60 years old in good health and CMV-seronegative.

A few counts support this clone. The rearrangement uses TRBV7-7 and TRBJ2-6, with D possibly being TRBD2 (7 bases). Trimming took off 3 bases at V and 3 bases at J, with 9 bases between the two ends. The CDR3 has 15 residues. Germline lookup yields CDR1 SSHAT and CDR2 FNYEAQ (reference sequence). Here the CDR3 DNA reads TGTGCCAGCAGCTTGGGGGGGCTTGGGGCCAACGTCCTGACTTTC. Translating gives CASSLGGLGANVLTF.

CDR3 in amino acids: CASCRAGGNSPLHF. CDR3 DNA sequence: TGTGCCAGCTGTCGGGCCGGGGGGAATTCACCCCTCCACTTT. This chain links TRBV6-5 with TRBJ1-6, with D tentatively TRBD1 (5 bases). The CDR3 is 14 amino acids. V was clipped by 8 bases and J by 7 bases, with 15 bases between them. The germline V gene encodes CDR1 MNHEY and CDR2 SVGAGI.

The count of this clone is one. The chain joins TRBV15 to TRBJ1-2; D uncertain. The germline V and J ends were trimmed by 1 base and 0 bases, with 9 bases remaining between them. Germline-derived CDR1 and CDR2 are LNHNV and YYDKDF (reference sequence). The CDR3 is 15 amino acids. The CDR3 region is CATSRGVSTNYGYTF. The CDR3 bases are TGTGCCACCAGCAGAGGTGTGTCCACTAACTATGGCTACACCTTC.

This chain uses TRBV28 with TRBJ2-1; TRBD2 matches 11 bases. Trimming removed 7 bases from V and 4 bases from J; junction bases left unmatched: 6. This CDR3 comprises 15 residues. Germline CDR1 reads MDHEN; CDR2 reads SYDVKM. CDR3 DNA sequence: TGTGCCAGCATTTCCGGGACTAGCGGTTACAATGAGCAGTTCTTC. It is translated as CASISGTSGYNEQFF. The whole variable domain, remainder taken from reference TRBV28 and TRBJ2-1, is DVKVTQSSRYLVKRTGEKVFLECVQDMDHENMFWYRQDPGLGLRLIYFSYDVKMKEKGDIPEGYSVSREKKERFSLILESASTNQTSMYLCASISGTSGYNEQFFGPGTRLTVL.

There are a few counts of this clone. A junction boundary mismatches the germline segment, possibly from a read error. The chain couples TRBV27 to TRBJ2-3; D gene unclear. The CDR3 is 15 residues long. Germline V gene sequence: CDR1 MNHEY, CDR2 SMNVEV (reference sequence). CDR3 in DNA: TGTGCCACCAGTTGGGCAGACCCTAGCACAGATACGCAGTATTTT. The encoded protein is CATSWADPSTDTQYF.